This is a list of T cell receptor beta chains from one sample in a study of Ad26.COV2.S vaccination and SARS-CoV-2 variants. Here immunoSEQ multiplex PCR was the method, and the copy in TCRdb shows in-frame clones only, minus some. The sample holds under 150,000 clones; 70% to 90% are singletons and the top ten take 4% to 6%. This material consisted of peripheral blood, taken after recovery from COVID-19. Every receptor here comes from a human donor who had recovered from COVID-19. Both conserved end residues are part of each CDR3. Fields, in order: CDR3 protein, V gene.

CASAQGLNTEAFF	TRBV14
CSAGDRGNEKLFF	TRBV20-1
CASSLGHQETQYF	TRBV12-3/TRBV12-4
CASSSHIGALSNEQYF	TRBV27
CASSRGDYEQYF	TRBV12-3/TRBV12-4
CASSFYGDQPQHF	TRBV13
CASRVTRGGYTF	TRBV28
CASSTGLTINTQYF	TRBV11-2
CASSLRALREEKLFF	TRBV7-2
CASSLQGAGEAFF	TRBV5-4
CASSLSLGRENEKLFF	TRBV28
CASSFMVSTDTQYF	TRBV27
CASSLVREANYGYTF	TRBV7-9
CASSLEDTQYF	TRBV11-2
CSVGRTGEAFF	TRBV29-1
CASSTGTVRDLSPLHF	TRBV19